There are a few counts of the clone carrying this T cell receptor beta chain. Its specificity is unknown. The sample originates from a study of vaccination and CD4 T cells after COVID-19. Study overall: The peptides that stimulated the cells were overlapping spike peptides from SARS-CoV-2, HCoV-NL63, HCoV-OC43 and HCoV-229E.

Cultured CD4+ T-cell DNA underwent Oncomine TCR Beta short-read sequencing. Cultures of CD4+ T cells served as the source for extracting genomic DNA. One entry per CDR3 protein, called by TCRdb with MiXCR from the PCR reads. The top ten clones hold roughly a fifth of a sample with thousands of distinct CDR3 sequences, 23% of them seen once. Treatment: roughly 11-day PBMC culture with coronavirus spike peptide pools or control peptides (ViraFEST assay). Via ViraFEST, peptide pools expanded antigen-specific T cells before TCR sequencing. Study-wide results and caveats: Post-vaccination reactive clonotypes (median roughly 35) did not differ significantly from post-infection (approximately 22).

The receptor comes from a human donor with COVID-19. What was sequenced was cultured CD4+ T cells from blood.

CDR3 nucleotides: TGTGCCATCAGGGACAGCGTGGGCACAGATACGCAGTATTTT. Protein: CAIRDSVGTDTQYF. J is TRBJ2-3 and V is TRBV10-3; D is possibly TRBD1 (6 bases). The CDR3 spans 14 residues. V shed 6 bases and J shed 1 base, with 11 bases lying between them. From germline, CDR1 is ENHRY and CDR2 SYGVKD.